This TCR beta chain was profiled in a study of OX40 agonist ivuxolimab in advanced cancers. Study overall: Among those enrolled, mean age was about 63 years (range roughly 20 to 85) and about 79% were male.

Study observations and caveats: Low normalized clonal expansion also occurred in some nonresponding patients.

Germline assignment: CDR1 SQVTM and CDR2 ANQGSEA. The length of the CDR3 is 14 residues. J gave up 4 bases and V 4 bases, and 6 bases lay outside the gene matches. Only in-frame clones appear in the TCRdb table, and some are missing; sequencing was by immunoSEQ multiplex PCR. The sample lists about 74,000 clones; approximately 90% were seen once. As concerns this clone: No antigen is known for it.

At cycle 4 day 1, cycle 7 day 1, and baseline, blood was sampled. Specimen: CD4+ or CD8+ T cells sorted from blood, collected in a trial of the OX40 agonist ivuxolimab. The V and J genes are TRBV29-1 and TRBJ2-3; 9 bases map to TRBD2. The receptor was isolated from an adult with an advanced solid tumor such as melanoma, head and neck, liver or kidney cancer. As DNA, the CDR3 is TGCAGCGTTGCGAGTAGCGGGAGACCAGATACGCAGTATTTT. This encodes CSVASSGRPDTQYF.